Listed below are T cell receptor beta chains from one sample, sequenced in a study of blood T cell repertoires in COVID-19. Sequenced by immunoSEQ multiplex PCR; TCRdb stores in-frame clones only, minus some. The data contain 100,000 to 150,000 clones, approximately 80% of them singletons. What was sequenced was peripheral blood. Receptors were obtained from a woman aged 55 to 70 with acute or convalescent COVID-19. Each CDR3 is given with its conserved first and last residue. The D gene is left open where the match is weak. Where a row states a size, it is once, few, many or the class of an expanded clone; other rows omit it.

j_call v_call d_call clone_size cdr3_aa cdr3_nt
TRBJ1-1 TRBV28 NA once CASSRYDKNTEAFF TGTGCCAGCAGTCGATATGACAAGAACACTGAAGCTTTCTTT
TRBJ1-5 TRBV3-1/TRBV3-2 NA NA CASSQEGGGQPQHF TGTGCCAGCAGCCAAGAGGGGGGAGGGCAGCCCCAGCATTTT
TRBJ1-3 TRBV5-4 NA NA CASSPGGLLSGNTIYF TGTGCCAGCAGCCCGGGGGGGCTACTCTCTGGAAACACCATATATTTT
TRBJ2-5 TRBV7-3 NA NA CASSQGLSGETQYF TGTGCCAGCAGCCAGGGCCTTTCGGGAGAGACCCAGTACTTC
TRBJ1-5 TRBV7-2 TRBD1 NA CASSETGQSNQPQHF TGTGCCAGCAGCGAGACGGGACAGAGCAATCAGCCCCAGCATTTT
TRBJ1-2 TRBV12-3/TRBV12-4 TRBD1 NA CASSYTGGGGYTF TGTGCCAGCAGCTACACAGGGGGCGGTGGCTACACCTTC
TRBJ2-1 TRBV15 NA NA CATVGQIANNEQFF TGTGCCACGGTCGGACAGATAGCCAACAATGAGCAGTTCTTC
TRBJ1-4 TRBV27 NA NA CASSSKDYQATNEKLFF TGTGCCAGCAGTTCCAAGGACTATCAAGCAACTAATGAAAAACTGTTTTTT
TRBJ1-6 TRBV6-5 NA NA CASSRTAAYNSPLHF TGTGCCAGCAGTCGGACAGCTGCCTATAATTCACCCCTCCACTTT
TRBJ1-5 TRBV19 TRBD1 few CASSDRGTYSNQPQHF TGTGCCAGTAGTGACAGGGGTACTTATAGCAATCAGCCCCAGCATTTT
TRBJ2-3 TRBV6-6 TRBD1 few CASSYSGTVTDTQYF TGTGCCAGCAGTTACTCAGGGACAGTAACAGATACGCAGTATTTT
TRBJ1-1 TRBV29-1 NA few CSVGTTANTEAFF TGCAGCGTCGGGACAACCGCGAACACTGAAGCTTTCTTT
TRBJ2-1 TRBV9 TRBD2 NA CASSVVAGGYNEQFF TGTGCCAGCAGCGTAGTGGCGGGGGGATACAATGAGCAGTTCTTC